These 27 T cell receptor beta chains were sequenced from one sample in a study of naive and memory T cell subsets. Both TRBC1 and TRBC2 were covered by a beta constant-region primer of two equimolar oligonucleotides. Ligated cDNA was amplified by four rounds of PCR with nested alpha and beta constant-region primers and SP2. MiXCR was run by TCRdb on the UMI-ligation and nested PCR reads, yielding one entry per CDR3 protein. Of about 90,000 distinct CDR3 sequences in the sample, around 11% were seen once. The study's findings and limits: Especially in CD8 cells, naive repertoires contained a few larger clonotypes, possibly CD45RA-re-expressing memory cells.

What these receptors recognize is not known. The sequenced sample consisted of naive CD4+ T cells from blood. Receptor source: a human donor in good health.

V and J are TRBV7-2 and TRBJ2-7; 9 bases map to TRBD2. J lost 2 bases, V lost 2 bases, and 10 bases had no gene match. CDR1 is SGHTA and CDR2 is FQGNSA in the germline V gene. CDR3 size: 17 residues. The DNA for the CDR3 is TGTGCCAGCAGCTTACTAGTAGCGGGAGTACGGACCTACGAGCAGTACTTC. It is translated as CASSLLVAGVRTYEQYF.

This clonotype has more than one count but fewer than ten. The CDR3 sequence is CASSPRTGAGELFF. In nucleotides, the CDR3 is TGTGCCAGCAGCCCTAGGACGGGCGCCGGGGAGCTGTTTTTT. J is TRBJ2-2 and V is TRBV3-1; no reliable D call. V was cut by 4 bases and J by 6 bases, with 12 bases left in between. The length of the CDR3 is 14 residues. Germline CDR1 is LGHDT and CDR2 is YNNKEL (reference sequence).

In its sample, this clonotype was seen a few times. V and J are TRBV19 and TRBJ2-3; D is unresolved. The CDR3 length is 14 residues. Germline lookup yields CDR1 LNHDA and CDR2 SQIVND (reference sequence). V was shortened by 7 bases and J by 0 bases, with 11 bases between the two germline ends. The CDR3 DNA reads as TGTGCCAGTACACAGACATCCAGCACAGATACGCAGTATTTT. It is translated as CASTQTSSTDTQYF. The full variable domain, rest sourced from reference TRBV19 and TRBJ2-3, is DGGITQSPKYLFRKEGQNVTLSCEQNLNHDAMYWYRQDPGQGLRLIYYSQIVNDFQKGDIAEGYSVSREKKESFPLTVTSAQKNPTAFYLCASTQTSSTDTQYFGPGTRLTVL.

The sample holds many counts of this clonotype. CDR3 amino acids: CASSQQGNEQFF. In DNA, the CDR3 is TGTGCCAGCAGCCAACAGGGCAATGAGCAGTTCTTC. This chain connects TRBV3-1 to TRBJ2-1, with D perhaps matching TRBD1 (5 bases). V was shortened by 2 bases and J by 6 bases, with 5 bases between the two germline ends. The germline CDR1 and CDR2 sequences are LGHDT and YNNKEL (reference sequence). The CDR3 loop spans 12 amino acids.

This clonotype appeared many times. This chain connects TRBV29-1 to TRBJ2-7, with a possible D match to TRBD1 (5 bases). Germline assignment: CDR1 SQVTM and CDR2 ANQGSEA. V lost 4 bases to trimming and J lost 2 bases, with 6 bases between them. CDR3 length equals 11 residues. CDR3 bases: TGCAGCGTTGGACAGACCTACGAGCAGTACTTC. Translated, it gives CSVGQTYEQYF.

The chain carries TRBV7-3 and TRBJ1-3; 8 bases are a match to TRBD1. Germline loops: CDR1 SGHTA, CDR2 FQGTGA. The V gene end was trimmed by 0 bases and the J gene end by 0 bases; junction bases not matched to a gene: 1. The CDR3 has 16 residues. As DNA, the CDR3 is TGTGCCAGCAGCTTAACGGACAGGGTCTCTGGAAACACCATATATTTT. Amino acid sequence: CASSLTDRVSGNTIYF.

The chain is built from TRBV12-3 or TRBV12-4 and TRBJ2-1, with TRBD1 matching 7 bases. Trimming at V came to 4 bases and at J to 1 base, leaving 4 bases not matched to a gene. The CDR3 totals 15 residues. CDR3: CASSSRDSSYNEQFF. The CDR3 DNA follows: TGTGCCAGCAGTTCAAGGGACAGTTCCTACAATGAGCAGTTCTTC.

This clonotype was picked up many times. The genes are TRBV12-3 or TRBV12-4 and TRBJ1-2, with D unresolved. The V end was cut by 5 bases, the J end by 7 bases, with 11 bases between. This CDR3 contains 12 residues. CDR3 residues: CASSPRDSGYTF. CDR3 nucleotides: TGTGCCAGCAGTCCCCGCGATAGTGGCTACACCTTC.

In its sample, this clonotype was seen many times. The rearrangement links TRBV6-2 or TRBV6-3 to TRBJ2-7, with D hard to call. Deletions cut 3 bases from V and 4 bases from J, with 19 bases between. Per the germline V gene, CDR1 is MNHEY and CDR2 is SVGEGT. CDR3 length: 16 amino acids. The CDR3 bases are TGTGCCAGCAGTTATTCTTTCCCCTCCAGAGCTTACGAGCAGTACTTC. Translating gives CASSYSFPSRAYEQYF.

The chain recombines TRBV29-1 with TRBJ1-3; maybe TRBD1 (6 bases). There are 14 residues in the CDR3. Trimming stripped 7 bases from V and 1 base from J, with 14 bases between. The germline V gene encodes CDR1 SQVTM and CDR2 ANQGSEA. This CDR3 is CSARTEASGNTIYF. The CDR3 DNA reads TGCAGCGCTCGGACAGAGGCTTCTGGAAACACCATATATTTT.

This clonotype came up a few times. The chain combines TRBV12-3 or TRBV12-4 with TRBJ1-2; D is unclear. Trimming removed 5 bases at V and 6 bases at J, with 19 bases between. The CDR3 extends over 15 amino acids. The CDR3 region is CASSPVGGGINGYTF. In nucleotides, the CDR3 is TGTGCCAGCAGTCCGGTCGGTGGAGGCATCAATGGCTACACCTTC.

This clonotype was found a few times. J is TRBJ1-1 and V is TRBV30; D gene uncertain. Germline V gene lookup returns CDR1 GTSNPN and CDR2 SVGIG (reference sequence). Trimming stripped 0 bases from V and 4 bases from J, with 9 bases between. This CDR3 has 13 residues. The DNA for the CDR3 is TGTGCCTGGAGTGTTAGTGCGACCACTGAAGCTTTCTTT. It codes for CAWSVSATTEAFF.

This clonotype has just a few counts. The chain recombines TRBV7-2 with TRBJ2-7; no clear D gene. The CDR3 consists of 11 residues. Trimming pared 3 bases from V and 4 bases from J, leaving 4 bases between. Germline V gene sequence: CDR1 SGHTA, CDR2 FQGNSA. CDR3 DNA sequence: TGTGCCAGCAGCTTTTTTTACGAGCAGTACTTC. Protein: CASSFFYEQYF.

In its sample, this clonotype was seen a few times. The chain carries TRBV2 and TRBJ2-7, with a tentative D call TRBD2 (5 bases). Between the trimmed V and J ends, which lost 4 bases and 2 bases, there was a span of 12 bases. From germline, CDR1 is SNHLY and CDR2 FYNNEI. The CDR3 consists of 14 residues. For the CDR3, the DNA is TGTGCCAGCAGTGGACTCGTGGGAGCCTACGAGCAGTACTTC. It specifies CASSGLVGAYEQYF.

V usage is TRBV20-1 and J usage is TRBJ2-2, with 9 bases that match TRBD1. Trimming at V came to 2 bases and at J to 4 bases, leaving 8 bases not matched to a gene. The CDR3 consists of 16 residues. CDR1 and CDR2 from the germline V gene are DFQATT and SNEGSKA (reference sequence). The CDR3 sequence: CSARLTGTGITGELFF. The CDR3 DNA reads as TGCAGTGCTAGATTAACCGGGACAGGGATCACCGGGGAGCTGTTTTTT.

This clonotype showed up just once. The chain carries TRBV11-2 and TRBJ2-3, with a tentative D call TRBD2 (5 bases). Germline V gene lookup returns CDR1 SGHAT and CDR2 FQNNGV. CDR3 length: 14 residues. V was shortened by 3 bases and J by 6 bases, with 13 bases between the two germline ends. In DNA form, the CDR3 reads TGTGCCAGCAGCTTCAAAAGCTCGGGGGATACGCAGTATTTT. Its translation: CASSFKSSGDTQYF.

CDR3 DNA: TGCGCCAGCAGCTTCCTCAGCGCGACTCTGAACGAGCAGTACTTC. It codes for CASSFLSATLNEQYF. This chain uses TRBV5-1 with TRBJ2-7; D ambiguous. This CDR3 comprises 15 residues. The germline V gene encodes CDR1 SGHRS and CDR2 YFSETQ. Between the trimmed V and J ends, which lost 2 bases and 5 bases, there was a span of 17 bases. Variable domain in full (rest from reference TRBV5-1 and TRBJ2-7): KAGVTQTPRYLIKTRGQQVTLSCSPISGHRSVSWYQQTPGQGLQFLFEYFSETQRNKGNFPGRFSGRQFSNSRSEMNVSTLELGDSALYLCASSFLSATLNEQYFGPGTRLTVT.

A remark on this clonotype: This may arise from a read error, as a much more abundant clone is one base away. Here the CDR3 DNA reads TGTGCCCGGAGGGGCCCACCTCAAGAGACCCAGTACTTC. Protein sequence: CARRGPPQETQYF. This sequence joins TRBV30 and TRBJ2-5; tentatively, D is TRBD2 (6 bases). CDR1 is GTSNPN and CDR2 is SVGIG in the germline V gene (reference sequence). The CDR3 has 13 residues.

V usage is TRBV4-2 and J usage is TRBJ1-5; possibly TRBD1 for D (5 bases). The CDR3 length is 15 residues. V lost 0 bases, J lost 7 bases, and 13 bases lay in between. Germline V gene lookup returns CDR1 LGHNA and CDR2 YNFKEQ. The CDR3 DNA reads as TGTGCCAGCAGCCAAGAGCGGCAGGGTTACCAGCCCCAGCATTTT. Protein sequence: CASSQERQGYQPQHF.

This rearrangement joins TRBV5-5 to TRBJ1-5, with D unresolved. In germline, CDR1 is SGHKS, CDR2 YYEKEE (reference sequence). This CDR3 has 12 amino acids. Trimming left V 4 bases short and J 2 bases short, with 4 bases between. CDR3 loop: CASSKGNQPQHF. The CDR3 bases are TGTGCCAGCAGCAAAGGCAATCAGCCCCAGCATTTT.

This clonotype showed up just once. This chain uses TRBV3-1 with TRBJ2-1; no definite D call. This CDR3 region has 18 residues. V was pared by 4 bases and J by 7 bases, with 26 bases between. Germline V gene sequence: CDR1 LGHDT, CDR2 YNNKEL (reference sequence). The CDR3 reads CASSPLGVVGRAVNEQFF. CDR3 sequence (DNA): TGTGCCAGCAGCCCCCTAGGAGTGGTCGGAAGGGCCGTAAATGAGCAGTTCTTC.

The chain links TRBV20-1 to TRBJ1-4; D is unclear. The CDR3 has 13 amino acids. The ends were cut back, 1 base at V and 8 bases at J, with 11 bases in the middle. Germline values: CDR1 DFQATT, CDR2 SNEGSKA (reference sequence). The DNA of the CDR3 is TGCAGTGCTAGAGGCTCAAACATAGAAAAACTGTTTTTT. As protein: CSARGSNIEKLFF.

The genes are TRBV12-3 or TRBV12-4 and TRBJ1-6; tentative D call: TRBD1 (5 bases). V was shortened by 4 bases and J by 0 bases, with 16 bases between the two germline ends. The CDR3 extends over 18 amino acids. The CDR3 nucleotides are TGTGCCAGCAGTTCCGCCGGGACCGCCAGCTCCTATAATTCACCCCTCCACTTT. Translating it yields CASSSAGTASSYNSPLHF.

The gene calls are TRBV7-2 and TRBJ1-4; no reliable D call. The CDR3 has 15 amino acids. Trimming pared 5 bases from V and 0 bases from J, leaving 10 bases between. Germline V gene sequence: CDR1 SGHTA, CDR2 FQGNSA. The CDR3 reads CASSAQRPTNEKLFF. Here the CDR3 DNA reads TGTGCCAGCAGCGCGCAACGGCCAACTAATGAAAAACTGTTTTTT.

This clonotype was detected many times. The chain joins TRBV12-2 to TRBJ1-3; the table's D gene call, TRBD1, was not cross checked with the DNA. TRBV12-2 is marked as a pseudogene. The CDR3 consists of 16 residues. CDR3 residues: CASRLGEQGRRNTIYF. CDR3 nucleotide sequence: TGTGCAAGTCGCTTAGGGGAACAGGGCCGAAGAAACACCATATATTTT.

The gene calls are TRBV7-9 and TRBJ1-4; D is uncertain. From germline, CDR1 is SEHNR and CDR2 FQNEAQ (reference sequence). This CDR3 contains 15 residues. V gave up 3 bases and J gave up 0 bases, with 8 bases separating them. The CDR3, as DNA: TGTGCCAGCAGCTTTGGTGATGCAACTAATGAAAAACTGTTTTTT. Translated: CASSFGDATNEKLFF. Looking up the rest from reference TRBV7-9 and TRBJ1-4 gives the full variable domain: DTGVSQNPRHKITKRGQNVTFRCDPISEHNRLYWYRQTLGQGPEFLTYFQNEAQLEKSRLLSDRFSAERPKGSFSTLEIQRTEQGDSAMYLCASSFGDATNEKLFFGSGTQLSVL.

This clonotype was found a few times. The chain employs TRBV2 and TRBJ2-7; 7 bases are a match to TRBD2. Germline CDR1 reads SNHLY; CDR2 reads FYNNEI. J lost 3 bases, V lost 8 bases, and 7 bases had no gene match. This CDR3 has 13 amino acids. This CDR3 is CASGTGGSYEQYF. As DNA, the CDR3 is TGTGCCAGCGGGACCGGGGGGAGCTACGAGCAGTACTTC.